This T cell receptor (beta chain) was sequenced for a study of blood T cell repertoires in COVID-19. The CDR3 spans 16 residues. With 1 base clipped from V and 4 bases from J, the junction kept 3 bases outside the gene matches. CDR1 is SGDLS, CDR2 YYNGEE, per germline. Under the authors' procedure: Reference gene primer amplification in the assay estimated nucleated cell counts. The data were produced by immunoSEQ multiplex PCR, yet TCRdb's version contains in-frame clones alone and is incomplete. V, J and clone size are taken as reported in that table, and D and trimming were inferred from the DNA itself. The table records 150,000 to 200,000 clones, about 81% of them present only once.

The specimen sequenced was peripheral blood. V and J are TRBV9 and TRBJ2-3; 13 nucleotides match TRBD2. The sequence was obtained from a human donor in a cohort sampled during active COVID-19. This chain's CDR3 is CASSVPGLAGADTQYF. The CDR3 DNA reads TGTGCCAGCAGCGTACCAGGACTAGCGGGGGCAGATACGCAGTATTTT.